A selection of T cell receptor beta chains follows, all from one sample in a study of OX40 agonist ivuxolimab in advanced cancers. Repertoires were generated with immunoSEQ multiplex PCR, while TCRdb's copy carries only in-frame clones and drops some. The data show tens of thousands of clones, around 90% seen once. The sequences come from CD4+ or CD8+ T cells sorted from blood, collected in a trial of the OX40 agonist ivuxolimab. The receptors here all came from an adult with an advanced solid tumor such as melanoma, head and neck, liver or kidney cancer. Both conserved end residues are part of each CDR3. D genes are given only for firm matches. A clone size is listed for some rows: how often the clone was seen (once, few, many), or a class if it is expanded.

TRBJ2-7	TRBV19	TRBD1	-	TGTGCCAGTAGTCTGAGGGGGACAGAGCAGACCTACGAGCAGTACTTC	CASSLRGTEQTYEQYF
TRBJ1-1	TRBV6-1	-	-	TGTGCCAGCAGTGGGGGTCCGGAAGCTTTCTTT	CASSGGPEAFF
TRBJ2-1	TRBV13	-	-	TGTGCCAGCAGCTCCCGGGACCCACCACCACCAAGCTCCTACAATGAGCAGTTCTTC	CASSSRDPPPPSSYNEQFF
TRBJ2-7	TRBV2	TRBD1	-	TGTGCCAGCATCTCTCATGCGAGACAGGGTGTGTGGGAGCAGTACTTC	CASISHARQGVWEQYF
TRBJ1-4	TRBV7-8	-	-	TGTGCCAGCAGCCACCTCATTTCCCCGAAGGAACTGTTTTTT	CASSHLISPKELFF
TRBJ2-1	TRBV4-2	-	-	TGTGCCAGCAGCCAAGACATACTAGTAATCGGGCAGTTCTTC	CASSQDILVIGQFF
TRBJ1-2	TRBV2	-	-	TGTGCCAGCAGTTACCCTCGGCAGGGGAACTATGGCTACACCTTC	CASSYPRQGNYGYTF
TRBJ2-7	TRBV7-8	TRBD1	few	TGTGCCAGCAGACTCCAAACGGGACAGGGAGTCGAGCAGTACTTC	CASRLQTGQGVEQYF
TRBJ2-7	TRBV7-9	TRBD1	few	TGTGCCAGCAGCTTACCAGGGGGCTACGAGCAGTACTTC	CASSLPGGYEQYF
TRBJ1-1	TRBV7-6	-	once	TGTGCCAGCAGCCGGTATCCGCCGGGAGACACTGAAGCTTTCTTT	CASSRYPPGDTEAFF
TRBJ2-5	TRBV20-1	-	-	TGCAGTGCTAGGGTTCAAGAGACCCAGTACTTC	CSARVQETQYF
TRBJ2-7	TRBV13	-	-	TGTGCCAGCAGCTTCATCACCCTTTCCTACGAGCAGTACTTC	CASSFITLSYEQYF
TRBJ2-7	TRBV2	-	-	TGTGCCAGCAGTGAAGGACACCCCGTCTCCTACGAGCAGTACTTC	CASSEGHPVSYEQYF
TRBJ2-2	TRBV7-2	TRBD1	-	TGTGCCAGCAGCCTCTTGGGGACAGGGGTATCCGGGGAGCTGTTTTTT	CASSLLGTGVSGELFF
TRBJ2-7	TRBV7-8	-	-	TGTGCCAGCAGCTTAATACAGGGAGACTTCGTCTACGAGCAGTACTTC	CASSLIQGDFVYEQYF
TRBJ2-1	TRBV7-2	-	-	TGTGCCAGCAGCTTGGGGGACCTGGGGAATGAGCAGTTCTTC	CASSLGDLGNEQFF
TRBJ2-1	TRBV7-8	-	-	TGTGCCAGCAGCTTATGGTTGATCAGCGAAGCCAATGAGCAGTTCTTC	CASSLWLISEANEQFF
TRBJ2-2	TRBV7-6	-	-	TGTGCCAGCAGCTGGGGGCGGGGGTCGAACACCGGGGAGCTGTTTTTT	CASSWGRGSNTGELFF
TRBJ2-2	TRBV5-8	TRBD2	-	TGTGCCAGCTGGAGTACCGGACTAGCGGGGGGAAACACCGGGGAGCTGTTTTTT	CASWSTGLAGGNTGELFF
TRBJ1-2	TRBV11-2	-	few	TGTGCCAGCAGCCTTGAAGGGAATGGCTACACCTTC	CASSLEGNGYTF
TRBJ1-2	TRBV9	TRBD1	-	TGTGCCAGCAGCGTAGATGGGACAGGCTGGGGCTACACCTTC	CASSVDGTGWGYTF
TRBJ1-1	TRBV5-6	-	-	TGTGCCAGCAGCTTGTTGTCGACTGAAGCTTTCTTT	CASSLLSTEAFF
TRBJ2-5	TRBV7-9	-	-	TGTGCCAGCAGCCCCCCCGGTCAAGAGACCCAGTACTTC	CASSPPGQETQYF
TRBJ2-1	TRBV7-6	-	-	TGTGCCAGCAGCTTCTTAAGCGGCAGCTCCTACAATGAGCAGTTCTTC	CASSFLSGSSYNEQFF
TRBJ2-2	TRBV9	-	once	TGTGCCAGCAGCGACAGGGATGCGAACACCGGGGAGCTGTTTTTT	CASSDRDANTGELFF
TRBJ2-7	TRBV7-9	-	-	TGTGCCAGCAGCTCGCAGGGAGCGGGCGGCCCCCCCGTCTTC	CASSSQGAGGPPVF
TRBJ1-3	TRBV29-1	-	-	TGCAGCGTTGCGACATCTGTAGACACCATATATTTT	CSVATSVDTIYF
TRBJ2-7	TRBV19	TRBD1	-	TGTGCCAGTAGTCCCGGGACAGCCTCCTACGAGCAGTACTTC	CASSPGTASYEQYF
TRBJ1-1	TRBV18	-	-	TGTGCCAGCTCCCAGGGTAGAGGGGGGGCGAAAACTGAAGCTTTCTTT	CASSQGRGGAKTEAFF
TRBJ1-5	TRBV27	-	-	TGTGCCAGCAGTCCGCGGCAAGGCAATCAGCCCCAGCATTTT	CASSPRQGNQPQHF
TRBJ2-3	TRBV10-3	-	-	TGTGCCATCAGTGGAGGGGCCACTTCGGTGGGAGATACGCAGTATTTT	CAISGGATSVGDTQYF